A selection of T cell receptor beta chains follows, all from one sample in a study of Ad26.COV2.S vaccination and SARS-CoV-2 variants. The method was immunoSEQ multiplex PCR; TCRdb's version includes in-frame clones alone and lacks a portion of them. The sample has about 500,000 clones; roughly 87% are singletons. The sequences come from peripheral blood, collected in a trial of Ad26.COV2.S vaccine versus placebo. Every receptor here comes from a person between 18 and 59 years old who received the Ad26.COV2.S COVID-19 vaccine or a placebo. Both conserved end residues are part of each CDR3. The D gene is left open where the match is weak. Clone size is stated in some rows and not others, as once, few, many or a class when expanded.

>NA|TRBJ1-2|TRBD1|14|TRBV28
CASRGDRGGYGYTF
TGTGCCAGCAGGGGGGACAGGGGCGGCTATGGCTACACCTTC
>NA|TRBJ2-1|TRBD2|14|TRBV7-2
CASSTTSGGNEQFF
TGTGCCAGCAGCACGACTAGCGGGGGCAATGAGCAGTTCTTC
>NA|TRBJ1-2|NA|13|TRBV5-1
CASSPEGYYGYTF
TGCGCCAGCAGCCCGGAGGGGTACTATGGCTACACCTTC
>NA|TRBJ2-1|TRBD2|13|TRBV9
CASAEGGAPEQFF
TGTGCCAGCGCTGAGGGAGGGGCCCCTGAGCAGTTCTTC
>NA|TRBJ2-1|NA|16|TRBV4-1
CASSQYPKGGRNEQFF
TGCGCCAGCAGCCAATACCCGAAGGGGGGGAGGAATGAGCAGTTCTTC
>NA|TRBJ1-3|NA|16|TRBV7-9
CASSSGRTGSGNTIYF
TGTGCCAGCAGCTCCGGAAGAACAGGGTCTGGAAACACCATATATTTT
>NA|TRBJ1-4|TRBD1|15|TRBV5-1
CASSLAPGGNEKLFF
TGCGCCAGCAGCTTGGCCCCAGGGGGTAATGAAAAACTGTTTTTT
>once|TRBJ1-4|TRBD1|15|TRBV6-5
CASRGQRTTNEKLFF
TGTGCCAGCAGGGGACAGCGAACAACTAATGAAAAACTGTTTTTT
>NA|TRBJ2-2|NA|16|TRBV7-3
CASSPQGDSRTGELFF
TGTGCCAGCAGCCCTCAGGGTGACTCGAGAACCGGGGAGCTGTTTTTT
>once|TRBJ2-2|TRBD1|17|TRBV11-3
CASSPTRDRRWSGELFF
TGTGCCAGCAGCCCAACCCGGGACAGGAGGTGGTCCGGGGAGCTGTTTTTT
>NA|TRBJ1-2|NA|15|TRBV6-5
CASSYGSNSIYGYTF
TGTGCCAGCAGTTACGGTAGCAACAGCATCTATGGCTACACCTTC
>once|TRBJ2-3|NA|12|TRBV27
CASSLPTDTQYF
TGTGCCAGCAGTTTACCCACAGATACGCAGTATTTT
>NA|TRBJ1-3|NA|15|TRBV5-5
CASSLALSSGNTIYF
TGTGCCAGCAGCTTGGCCTTGTCTTCAGGAAACACCATATATTTT
>NA|TRBJ2-3|NA|15|TRBV5-4
CASSLGVGQSDTQYF
TGTGCCAGCAGCTTGGGGGTTGGTCAGTCGGATACGCAGTATTTT
>few|TRBJ1-5|NA|13|TRBV3-1/TRBV3-2
CASSQRGREPQHF
TGTGCCAGCAGCCAAAGAGGGAGGGAGCCCCAGCATTTT
>NA|TRBJ2-2|NA|16|TRBV7-6
CASSLSGAVNTGELFF
TGTGCCAGCAGCTTATCGGGGGCCGTCAACACCGGGGAGCTGTTTTTT
>NA|TRBJ1-2|TRBD1|14|TRBV28
CASSFSGQLYGYTF
TGTGCCAGCAGTTTCTCGGGACAGTTGTATGGCTACACCTTC